These 10 T cell receptor beta chains share one sample of origin, sequenced in a study of blood T cell repertoires in COVID-19. Profiling relied on immunoSEQ multiplex PCR, and the TCRdb table lists in-frame clones only, not all of them. The profile shows approximately 97,000 clones, about 91% of them singletons. The sample taken for sequencing was peripheral blood. These TCRs come from a man younger than 35 with acute or convalescent COVID-19.

This chain uses TRBV5-1 with TRBJ1-5; the match to TRBD1 covers 9 bases. Germline V CDR1 and CDR2: SGHRS, YFSETQ. This CDR3 has 14 residues. The J segment lost 11 bases and the V segment lost 4 bases, leaving 10 bases of the junction unmatched. Here the CDR3 DNA reads TGCGCCAGCAGCCCGGGACAGGGAGGGAGTGCCCAGCATTTT. Protein: CASSPGQGGSAQHF.

This clone has just one count. This rearrangement joins TRBV6-5 to TRBJ2-7; 9 positions agree with TRBD2. This CDR3 is built from 15 residues. Germline V gene sequence: CDR1 MNHEY, CDR2 SVGAGI. The V segment lost 4 bases and the J segment 3 bases; nucleotides outside the gene matches: 7. The CDR3 spells CASSLYSGGGYEQYF. As DNA, the CDR3 is TGTGCCAGCAGTTTATATAGCGGGGGTGGCTACGAGCAGTACTTC.

This clone was recorded only once. The genes are TRBV11-2 and TRBJ2-7; tentative D call: TRBD1 (6 bases). V lost 3 bases and J 2 bases, leaving 20 bases between the germline ends. CDR1 and CDR2 from the germline V gene are SGHAT and FQNNGV. The CDR3 consists of 17 residues. CDR3 sequence (DNA): TGTGCCAGCAGCTTTTCTGGGACAAGCGCAAGCCCCTACGAGCAGTACTTC. Translation gives CASSFSGTSASPYEQYF.

CDR3 sequence reads: CASSTSGRTDTQYF. For the CDR3, the DNA is TGTGCCAGCTCCACTAGCGGGAGAACAGATACGCAGTATTTT. The J gene is TRBJ2-3, the V gene TRBV2; 11 nucleotides match TRBD2. Germline CDR1 is SNHLY and CDR2 is FYNNEI. J was trimmed by 3 bases and V by 8 bases; bases with no gene match: 4. This CDR3 region has 14 residues.

This chain uses TRBV12-3 or TRBV12-4 with TRBJ1-1, with 9 bases that match TRBD1. The V and J ends lost 6 bases and 10 bases, in that order; junction bases with no gene match: 9. The CDR3 has 13 residues. The DNA for the CDR3 is TGTGCCAGCAGCCCGGGACAGGGTTTAGCAGCTTTCTTT. Its protein product is CASSPGQGLAAFF.

This clone was seen once. The rearrangement uses TRBV6-5 and TRBJ2-7; TRBD1 aligns across 8 bases. The CDR3 runs to 16 residues. V trimming: 0 bases; J trimming: 5 bases; junction bases outside the gene matches: 9. Germline CDR1 is MNHEY and CDR2 is SVGAGI. The CDR3 here is CASSYSRDRGPNEQYF. CDR3 in DNA: TGTGCCAGCAGTTACTCAAGAGACAGGGGTCCCAACGAGCAGTACTTC.

V usage is TRBV7-2 and J usage is TRBJ2-1, with 7 bases aligning to TRBD1. Germline loops: CDR1 SGHTA, CDR2 FQGNSA. The CDR3 totals 15 residues. The V and J ends lost 5 bases and 3 bases, in that order; junction bases with no gene match: 7. This CDR3 is CASSHQQGFYNEQFF. In DNA form, the CDR3 reads TGTGCCAGCAGCCACCAACAGGGGTTCTACAATGAGCAGTTCTTC.

This clone was seen once. The chain joins TRBV6-5 to TRBJ1-5, with a weak D call TRBD1 (5 bases). Germline lookup yields CDR1 MNHEY and CDR2 SVGAGI. The CDR3 is 15 residues long. V shed 2 bases and J shed 4 bases, with 12 bases lying between them. The CDR3 is CASSYGSGPNQPQHF. CDR3 nucleotide sequence: TGTGCCAGCAGTTACGGCTCAGGGCCAAATCAGCCCCAGCATTTT.

The gene calls are TRBV7-9 and TRBJ2-1; perhaps TRBD2 as D (6 bases). Germline loops: CDR1 SEHNR, CDR2 FQNEAQ (reference sequence). Trimming shortened V by 3 bases and J by 3 bases, and 12 bases separated the two germline ends. The CDR3 is 15 residues long. CDR3 in DNA: TGTGCCAGCAGCTTCCAACTAGCCCACTACAATGAGCAGTTCTTC. Translating it yields CASSFQLAHYNEQFF.

The chain is built from TRBV29-1 and TRBJ1-2; TRBD1 aligns across 7 bases. The CDR3 has 12 amino acids. V was clipped by 7 bases and J by 7 bases; unmatched bases: 9. Germline CDR1 reads SQVTM; CDR2 reads ANQGSEA. In DNA form, the CDR3 reads TGCAGCGGCCTAACAGGGGCCTGTGGCTACACCTTC. It encodes CSGLTGACGYTF.